This entry lists 14 T cell receptor beta chains sequenced from one sample in a study of OX40 agonist ivuxolimab in advanced cancers. Data came from immunoSEQ multiplex PCR; TCRdb stores just in-frame clones and leaves some out. Of more than 65,000 clones listed, around four fifths are singletons. Here the sequenced sample was CD4+ or CD8+ T cells sorted from blood, taken in a trial of the OX40 agonist ivuxolimab. The receptors were gathered from an adult with an advanced solid tumor such as melanoma, head and neck, liver or kidney cancer.

The chain uses TRBV6-6 and TRBJ1-1; possibly TRBD1 for D (5 bases). Germline CDR1 and CDR2: MNHNY and SVGAGI (reference sequence). V lost 5 bases, J lost 0 bases, and 13 bases lay in between. This CDR3 is 15 amino acids long. The CDR3 here is CASSGTQGVNTEAFF. The CDR3 bases are TGTGCCAGCAGTGGTACTCAGGGAGTGAACACTGAAGCTTTCTTT.

This clone was seen only a few times. One end of the junction fails to match germline, which may point to a read error. This chain links TRBV4-1 with TRBJ2-1, with D perhaps matching TRBD1 (5 bases). This CDR3 is built from 19 residues. Germline-derived CDR1 and CDR2 are MGHRA and YSYEKL. CDR3 sequence: CASSKDFLGLIKTYNEQFF. The CDR3 nucleotides read TGCGCCAGCAGCAAAGATTTCTTGGGGCTTATTAAAACCTACAATGAGCAGTTCTTC.

The chain employs TRBV9 and TRBJ2-3, with D maybe TRBD2 (6 bases). Trimming cost V 0 bases and J 4 bases, with 9 bases left between them. Germline assignment: CDR1 SGDLS and CDR2 YYNGEE. The CDR3 is made up of 14 amino acids. The CDR3 DNA reads as TGTGCCAGCAGCGTAGGGGGACTTCCAGATACGCAGTATTTT. It is translated as CASSVGGLPDTQYF.

The chain combines TRBV7-8 with TRBJ2-7; no reliable D call. This CDR3 has 13 residues. V was trimmed by 5 bases and J by 5 bases, leaving 13 bases between them. CDR1 is SGHVS and CDR2 is FQNEAQ in the germline V gene. As DNA, the CDR3 is TGTGCCAGCAGCCGTCCATTACCCGACGAGCAGTACTTC. Its translation: CASSRPLPDEQYF.

The J gene is TRBJ1-1, the V gene TRBV11-2; TRBD1 aligns across 10 bases. V trimming: 5 bases; J trimming: 2 bases; junction bases outside the gene matches: 5. Germline-derived CDR1 and CDR2 are SGHAT and FQNNGV. The CDR3 runs to 15 residues. CDR3 coding DNA: TGTGCCAGCAGCCCTGGACAGGGGGGCAACACTGAAGCTTTCTTT. Protein sequence: CASSPGQGGNTEAFF. The whole variable domain, filled in from reference TRBV11-2 and TRBJ1-1, reads EAGVAQSPRYKIIEKRQSVAFWCNPISGHATLYWYQQILGQGPKLLIQFQNNGVVDDSQLPKDRFSAERLKGVDSTLKIQPAKLEDSAVYLCASSPGQGGNTEAFFGQGTRLTVV.

The chain joins TRBV6-5 to TRBJ1-2, with TRBD1 as a possible D gene (5 bases). The CDR3 runs 13 residues. Germline V gene lookup returns CDR1 MNHEY and CDR2 SVGAGI. Deletions cut 7 bases from V and 7 bases from J, with 16 bases between. The DNA of the CDR3 is TGTGCCAGCACCGGGGGGTCCAGAGTTGGCTACACCTTC. Its translation: CASTGGSRVGYTF.

This clone was detected only a few times. CDR3 nucleotide sequence: TGTGCCAGCAGCCTCCGGGACCCAGCCTACAATGAGCAGTTCTTC. This sequence encodes CASSLRDPAYNEQFF. The V call is TRBV14, the J call TRBJ2-1; D could derive from TRBD1 or TRBD2 (5 bases each). CDR1 and CDR2 (germline): SGHDN, FVKESK. Deletions cut 4 bases from V and 2 bases from J, with 12 bases between. The length of the CDR3 is 15 residues.

The chain recombines TRBV19 with TRBJ1-5, with D perhaps TRBD1 (5 bases). The germline V and J ends were trimmed by 6 bases and 1 base, with 16 bases remaining between them. The CDR3 is 16 amino acids. The germline gives CDR1 LNHDA, CDR2 SQIVND (reference sequence). The CDR3 bases are TGTGCCAGTAGCGTGCAGGGAGGGCAAAGCAATCAGCCCCAGCATTTT. Translating it yields CASSVQGGQSNQPQHF. The full variable domain, its missing parts supplied by reference TRBV19 and TRBJ1-5, is DGGITQSPKYLFRKEGQNVTLSCEQNLNHDAMYWYRQDPGQGLRLIYYSQIVNDFQKGDIAEGYSVSREKKESFPLTVTSAQKNPTAFYLCASSVQGGQSNQPQHFGDGTRLSIL.

The J gene is TRBJ2-7, the V gene TRBV11-3; D is perhaps TRBD2 (7 bases). The CDR3 length is 15 residues. Trimming stripped 8 bases from V and 1 base from J, with 18 bases between. The germline V gene encodes CDR1 SGHNT and CDR2 YENEEA. The CDR3 coding sequence is TGTGCCAGCGCGCTGGGGGCGGGAGAGTCCTACGAGCAGTACTTC. This sequence encodes CASALGAGESYEQYF.

This clone was counted once. This chain connects TRBV11-2 to TRBJ2-1; D gene uncertain. In germline, CDR1 is SGHAT, CDR2 FQNNGV. The CDR3 extends over 16 amino acids. V lost 5 bases, J lost 2 bases, and 16 bases lay in between. CDR3 nucleotides: TGTGCCAGCAGCCCCTCCGCAGGACGCACCTACAATGAGCAGTTCTTC. It encodes CASSPSAGRTYNEQFF. Full variable domain (missing parts from reference TRBV11-2 and TRBJ2-1): EAGVAQSPRYKIIEKRQSVAFWCNPISGHATLYWYQQILGQGPKLLIQFQNNGVVDDSQLPKDRFSAERLKGVDSTLKIQPAKLEDSAVYLCASSPSAGRTYNEQFFGPGTRLTVL.

V and J are TRBV11-3 and TRBJ2-7; perhaps TRBD2 as D (6 bases). Germline CDR1 reads SGHNT; CDR2 reads YENEEA. CDR3 size: 14 residues. V was pared by 5 bases and J by 2 bases, with 13 bases between. The CDR3 nucleotides are TGTGCCAGCAGCCCGGCCGGCGGGACCTACGAGCAGTACTTC. This codes for CASSPAGGTYEQYF.

The V and J genes are TRBV4-1 and TRBJ2-6, with D possibly TRBD1 on 6 matching bases. The V gene's germline CDR1 is MGHRA and CDR2 YSYEKL. This CDR3 has 19 residues. Trimming cost V 0 bases and J 1 base, with 16 bases left between them. CDR3 bases: TGCGCCAGCAGCCAAGACCGGTTGTGGGGGCTTTCTGGGGCCAACGTCCTGACTTTC. Its translation is CASSQDRLWGLSGANVLTF.

In its sample, this clone was seen once. The chain links TRBV6-5 to TRBJ2-7, with TRBD1 as a possible D gene (5 bases). Per the germline V gene, CDR1 is MNHEY and CDR2 is SVGAGI. The CDR3 has 14 amino acids. The V end was cut by 2 bases, the J end by 2 bases, with 10 bases between. Here the CDR3 reads CASSYGQGPYEQYF. Written as DNA, the CDR3 is TGTGCCAGCAGTTACGGCCAGGGCCCCTACGAGCAGTACTTC.

The chain employs TRBV5-6 and TRBJ1-4; 7 bases match TRBD1. This CDR3 has 14 residues. J was trimmed by 6 bases and V by 3 bases; bases with no gene match: 5. The germline V gene encodes CDR1 SGHDT and CDR2 YYEEEE. DNA for the CDR3: TGTGCCAGCAGCTGGGACAGCAACGATGAAAAACTGTTTTTT. Translation: CASSWDSNDEKLFF.